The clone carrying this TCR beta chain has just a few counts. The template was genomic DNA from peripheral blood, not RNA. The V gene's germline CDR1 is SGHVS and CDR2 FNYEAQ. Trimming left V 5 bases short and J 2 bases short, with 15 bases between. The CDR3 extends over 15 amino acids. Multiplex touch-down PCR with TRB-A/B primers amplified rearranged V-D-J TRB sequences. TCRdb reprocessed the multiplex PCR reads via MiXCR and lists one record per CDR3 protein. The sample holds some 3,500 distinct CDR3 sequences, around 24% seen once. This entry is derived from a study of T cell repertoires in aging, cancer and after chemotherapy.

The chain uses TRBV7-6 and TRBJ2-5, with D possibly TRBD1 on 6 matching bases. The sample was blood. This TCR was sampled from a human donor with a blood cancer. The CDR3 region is CASSTARGSQETQYF. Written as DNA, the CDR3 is TGTGCCAGCAGCACAGCCAGGGGATCTCAAGAGACCCAGTACTTC.